The T cell receptor (beta chain) under discussion was sequenced for a study of cytomegalovirus exposure and HLA in healthy donors. Study-wide results and limits: Accurate predictions that matched the HLA-A and HLA-B alleles of most subjects were reportedly made from TCR beta sequences. TCR beta V- and J-gene trimming, according to a later analysis, was linked to a missense DCLRE1C variant.

In regard to this clone: Its specificity is unknown.

Germline CDR1 GTSNPN, CDR2 SVGIG (reference sequence). This CDR3 is built from 14 residues. V trimming: 7 bases; J trimming: 7 bases; junction bases outside the gene matches: 9. Use of 60 Vbeta and 13 Jbeta primers characterized the PCR. Method: immunoSEQ multiplex PCR; TCRdb's copy keeps in-frame clones and lacks some. The data contain about 98,000 clones, around 77% of them singletons. The specimen was PBMCs. The clonotype was recovered from a male donor in good health and CMV-seropositive. J is TRBJ1-4 and V is TRBV30; 10 bases are a match to TRBD1. CDR3 protein: CASSPGTGVEKLFF. In DNA, the CDR3 is TGTGCCTCCTCCCCCGGGACAGGGGTTGAAAAACTGTTTTTT.